The 27 T cell receptor beta chains presented below share a single source sample, sequenced in a study of CD8 T cells in Susac syndrome. Reverse transcription used roughly 0.5 to 1 ug RNA and random hexamers. TCRdb independently ran MiXCR on the immunoSEQ multiplex PCR reads; one entry per CDR3 protein. The table shows 200,000 to 300,000 distinct CDR3 sequences, with roughly 95% occurring only once. The source material was CD4+ T cells from PBMCs. The receptor set was obtained from a human donor with Susac syndrome.

This rearrangement joins TRBV12-3 or TRBV12-4 to TRBJ1-4; D is perhaps TRBD1 (5 bases). V was pared by 5 bases and J by 13 bases, with 14 bases between. The CDR3 has 12 residues. CDR3 nucleotide sequence: TGTGCCAGCAGTCGCCTATCGGGGGGACTGTTTTTT. Protein sequence: CASSRLSGGLFF.

The chain recombines TRBV20-1 with TRBJ1-1; D is unresolved. The V end was cut by 2 bases, the J end by 2 bases, with 9 bases between. This CDR3 is 13 amino acids long. Per the germline V gene, CDR1 is DFQATT and CDR2 is SNEGSKA (reference sequence). This CDR3 reads CSARRNLNTEAFF. The DNA for the CDR3 is TGCAGTGCTAGAAGGAATCTAAACACTGAAGCTTTCTTT.

This chain connects TRBV4-2 to TRBJ1-1; D is unresolved. This CDR3 spans 12 amino acids. Germline lookup yields CDR1 LGHNA and CDR2 YNFKEQ. V lost 6 bases to trimming and J lost 1 base, with 6 bases between them. For the CDR3, the DNA is TGTGCCAGCAGGGGCGAGAACACTGAAGCTTTCTTT. It specifies CASRGENTEAFF.

V and J are TRBV28 and TRBJ2-7; D not certain. V lost 4 bases and J lost 10, with 14 bases in between. The CDR3 extends over 12 amino acids. Germline V gene lookup returns CDR1 MDHEN and CDR2 SYDVKM. CDR3 in amino acids: CASSYRGRPQYF. CDR3 in DNA: TGTGCCAGCAGTTATAGAGGACGGCCCCAGTACTTC.

This clonotype appeared once. The chain couples TRBV5-4 to TRBJ1-5, with a tentative D call TRBD1 (5 bases). Trimming took 0 bases from V and 3 from J, leaving 13 bases between them. Germline CDR1 and CDR2: SGHNT and YYREEE (reference sequence). The CDR3 extends over 16 amino acids. The CDR3 nucleotides read TGTGCCAGCAGCTTGGCGGGGGGTCTCGACAATCAGCCCCAGCATTTT. Amino acid sequence: CASSLAGGLDNQPQHF.

V gene TRBV30 combines with J gene TRBJ2-7; 7 bases match TRBD1. CDR3 length: 12 residues. Germline V gene lookup returns CDR1 GTSNPN and CDR2 SVGIG (reference sequence). The V and J ends lost 4 bases and 0 bases, in that order; junction bases with no gene match: 0. The CDR3 region is CAWTGGSYEQYF. As DNA, the CDR3 is TGTGCCTGGACAGGGGGCTCCTACGAGCAGTACTTC.

The chain recombines TRBV29-1 with TRBJ2-4; TRBD1 matches 8 bases. The CDR3 length is 13 residues. J lost 6 bases, V lost 4 bases, and 5 bases had no gene match. Germline V CDR1 and CDR2: SQVTM, ANQGSEA. Here the CDR3 DNA reads TGCAGCGTTGGGGACAGGTCGGCAAACATTCAGTACTTC. Its translation is CSVGDRSANIQYF.

This chain connects TRBV3-1 to TRBJ2-1; D remains unclear. CDR1 is LGHDT and CDR2 is YNNKEL in the germline V gene (reference sequence). The length of the CDR3 is 15 residues. The ends were cut back, 0 bases at V and 1 base at J, with 7 bases in the middle. CDR3 residues: CASSQDFGSYNEQFF. CDR3 DNA sequence: TGTGCCAGCAGCCAAGATTTCGGATCCTACAATGAGCAGTTCTTC.

The J gene is TRBJ2-7, the V gene TRBV29-1; TRBD1 matches at 10 bases. This CDR3 is 14 amino acids long. V gave up 4 bases and J gave up 3 bases; unmatched junction bases: 6. Germline values: CDR1 SQVTM, CDR2 ANQGSEA. CDR3 sequence (DNA): TGCAGCGTTGCCTCGGACAGGGGGTTCTACGAGCAGTACTTC. This encodes CSVASDRGFYEQYF.

This clonotype came up once. The chain links TRBV20-1 to TRBJ2-1; TRBD2 agrees at 7 bases. Germline CDR1 and CDR2: DFQATT and SNEGSKA (reference sequence). The length of the CDR3 is 14 residues. V lost 4 bases to trimming and J lost 0 bases; unmatched junction nucleotides: 3. CDR3 in amino acids: CSAIGGSSYNEQFF. In DNA form, the CDR3 reads TGCAGTGCTATCGGGGGGAGCTCCTACAATGAGCAGTTCTTC.

V gene TRBV29-1 combines with J gene TRBJ1-2; D may be TRBD1 (6 bases). The V end was cut by 8 bases, the J end by 5 bases, with 12 bases between. Germline loops: CDR1 SQVTM, CDR2 ANQGSEA. The CDR3 has 11 amino acids. In nucleotides, the CDR3 is TGCAGCCTATCAGGGGTTTATGGCTACACCTTC. Its translation is CSLSGVYGYTF.

This chain joins TRBV5-4 and TRBJ1-1; 8 bases are a match to TRBD1. Germline V gene sequence: CDR1 SGHNT, CDR2 YYREEE (reference sequence). V was pared by 3 bases and J by 4 bases, with 8 bases of the junction left unmatched. The length of the CDR3 is 15 residues. The CDR3 here is CASSSQQGEGTEAFF. The CDR3, as DNA: TGTGCCAGCAGCTCTCAACAGGGGGAAGGCACTGAAGCTTTCTTT.

The gene calls are TRBV29-1 and TRBJ2-1; no definite D call. Germline-derived CDR1 and CDR2 are SQVTM and ANQGSEA. Trimming left V 0 bases short and J 8 bases short, with 11 bases between. The CDR3 contains 13 residues. Here the CDR3 reads CSVEDRVGYEQFF. CDR3 nucleotide sequence: TGCAGCGTTGAAGATCGAGTCGGATATGAGCAGTTCTTC.

This chain joins TRBV20-1 and TRBJ1-1; D remains unclear. Germline V gives CDR1 DFQATT, CDR2 SNEGSKA (reference sequence). The CDR3 extends over 12 amino acids. Trimming pared 4 bases from V and 2 bases from J, leaving 8 bases between. The CDR3 loop is CSATPGNTEAFF. In nucleotides, the CDR3 is TGCAGTGCTACCCCAGGTAACACTGAAGCTTTCTTT.

The chain employs TRBV29-1 and TRBJ1-2, with D perhaps TRBD1 (5 bases). CDR3 length equals 15 residues. The V gene lost 4 bases and the J gene lost 1 base, with 16 bases spanning the gap. Germline CDR1 is SQVTM and CDR2 is ANQGSEA. The chain's CDR3 is CSVGGRRKNNYGYTF. In nucleotides, the CDR3 is TGCAGCGTTGGGGGCAGGAGGAAGAATAACTATGGCTACACCTTC.

The genes are TRBV28 and TRBJ2-1; D may be TRBD1 (5 bases). The CDR3 sequence is 13 residues long. The ends were cut back, 2 bases at V and 3 bases at J, with 5 bases in the middle. Germline assignment: CDR1 MDHEN and CDR2 SYDVKM. The CDR3 coding sequence is TGTGCCAGCAGTTTACAGGGCTACAATGAGCAGTTCTTC. It codes for CASSLQGYNEQFF.

The chain has TRBV29-1 and TRBJ2-1; tentative D call: TRBD1 (6 bases). V gave up 4 bases and J gave up 9 bases, with 10 bases separating them. Germline CDR1 is SQVTM and CDR2 is ANQGSEA. CDR3 size: 11 residues. For the CDR3, the DNA is TGCAGCGTTGTGAGAGGGGGTGAGCAGTTCTTC. Protein product: CSVVRGGEQFF.

The rearrangement uses TRBV5-1 and TRBJ2-5, with 8 bases fitting TRBD2. The CDR3 length is 11 residues. Germline loops: CDR1 SGHRS, CDR2 YFSETQ. Trimming at V came to 8 bases and at J to 4 bases, leaving 1 base not matched to a gene. CDR3 DNA sequence: TGCGCCAGTCTAGCGGGAGAGACCCAGTACTTC. Residues: CASLAGETQYF.

This sequence joins TRBV21-1 and TRBJ1-1; the table's D call, TRBD1, was not checked against the DNA. TRBV21-1 is marked as a pseudogene. The CDR3 length is 18 residues. CDR3 region: CASSKVPGRGERNTEAFF. DNA of the CDR3: TGTGCCAGCAGCAAAGTTCCCGGTCGCGGGGAAAGGAACACTGAAGCTTTCTTT.

The gene calls are TRBV28 and TRBJ2-5, with D possibly being TRBD1 or TRBD2 (6 bases each). Trimming left V 7 bases short and J 3 bases short, with 18 bases between. The CDR3 loop spans 15 amino acids. Germline lookup yields CDR1 MDHEN and CDR2 SYDVKM. CDR3 loop: CASNPWGAREETQYF. CDR3 nucleotides: TGTGCCAGCAACCCTTGGGGGGCGAGGGAAGAGACCCAGTACTTC.

This clonotype occurred once. This sequence joins TRBV29-1 and TRBJ2-7; 10 bases align to TRBD1. The CDR3 loop spans 14 amino acids. CDR1 and CDR2 (germline): SQVTM, ANQGSEA. With 4 bases clipped from V and 3 bases from J, the junction kept 6 bases outside the gene matches. The CDR3 region is CSVGGTGDGYEQYF. CDR3 in DNA: TGCAGCGTTGGGGGGACAGGGGACGGCTACGAGCAGTACTTC.

This chain links TRBV4-2 with TRBJ2-3; 14 bases are shared with TRBD2. Germline V lookup: CDR1 LGHNA, CDR2 YNFKEQ. This CDR3 spans 17 amino acids. V gave up 3 bases and J gave up 4 bases; unmatched junction bases: 6. CDR3 DNA: TGTGCCAGCAGCCATGGGACTAGCGGGAGTCTCGCAGATACGCAGTATTTT. Translated, it gives CASSHGTSGSLADTQYF.

J is TRBJ2-7 and V is TRBV5-1; D is perhaps TRBD1 (5 bases). Germline values: CDR1 SGHRS, CDR2 YFSETQ. V shed 0 bases and J shed 2 bases, with 12 bases lying between them. The CDR3 contains 15 residues. The CDR3, as DNA: TGCGCCAGCAGCTTGGATCCAGGGCGAGCCTACGAGCAGTACTTC. Translating gives CASSLDPGRAYEQYF.

The chain is built from TRBV20-1 and TRBJ1-5; 10 bases align to TRBD1. Trimming removed 5 bases from V and 6 bases from J; junction bases left unmatched: 1. The CDR3 is 12 residues long. Germline V gene data show CDR1 as DFQATT and CDR2 as SNEGSKA (reference sequence). CDR3 coding DNA: TGCAGTGCTGGACAGGGGGGTCAGCCCCAGCATTTT. It codes for CSAGQGGQPQHF.

V is TRBV4-1 and J is TRBJ1-4; D remains ambiguous. Germline CDR1 reads MGHRA; CDR2 reads YSYEKL. Deletions cut 2 bases from V and 10 bases from J, with 8 bases between. The CDR3 runs to 12 residues. The CDR3 coding sequence is TGCGCCAGCAGCCAACCAGGCGGAAAACTGTTTTTT. Its translation: CASSQPGGKLFF.

The V call is TRBV12-3 or TRBV12-4, the J call TRBJ2-7; a possible D gene is TRBD2 (6 bases). The CDR3 is made up of 15 amino acids. The V and J ends lost 4 bases and 0 bases respectively, with 13 bases between them. CDR3 residues: CASSYGGTSSYEQYF. For the CDR3, the DNA is TGTGCCAGCAGTTACGGCGGGACGAGCTCCTACGAGCAGTACTTC.

This sequence joins TRBV7-9 and TRBJ2-3, with D hard to call. The germline V and J ends were trimmed by 2 bases and 2 bases, with 8 bases remaining between them. The CDR3 totals 14 residues. The germline V gene has CDR1 SEHNR and CDR2 FQNEAQ (reference sequence). DNA of the CDR3: TGTGCCAGCAGCTTAAGAACAGCCACAGATACGCAGTATTTT. Its protein product is CASSLRTATDTQYF.